This T cell receptor (beta chain) was sequenced during a study of metastatic and nonmetastatic thyroid tumors. Turning to the study itself: Repertoires from malignant and benign thyroid patients were compared across blood and tumor or nodule tissue.

Study processing details: Clinicopathological groups of papillary thyroid cancer showed CDR3 differences that were used to build a distant-metastasis classifier. TCRdb re-called clones via MiXCR from the PCR reads. TCRdb's processing, not the authors', yielded these V and J calls. The table records 35,000 to 45,000 clones, 25% to 30% of them present only once. Thyroid surgery was performed in patients who had received no treatment beforehand. Germline V gives CDR1 LGHDT, CDR2 YNNKEL (reference sequence). Trimming cost V 8 bases and J 6 bases, with 19 bases left between them. The CDR3 contains 15 residues.

This TCR was sampled from a male donor with papillary thyroid cancer or a benign thyroid nodule (not recorded which). Some clones in this sample may be carry-over from other donors' samples. V usage is TRBV3-1 and J usage is TRBJ2-2; D unclear. Specimen: blood. The CDR3 sequence: CASRTDGDYPGELFF. CDR3 nucleotides: TGTGCCAGCCGCACGGACGGAGATTATCCCGGGGAGCTGTTTTTT.